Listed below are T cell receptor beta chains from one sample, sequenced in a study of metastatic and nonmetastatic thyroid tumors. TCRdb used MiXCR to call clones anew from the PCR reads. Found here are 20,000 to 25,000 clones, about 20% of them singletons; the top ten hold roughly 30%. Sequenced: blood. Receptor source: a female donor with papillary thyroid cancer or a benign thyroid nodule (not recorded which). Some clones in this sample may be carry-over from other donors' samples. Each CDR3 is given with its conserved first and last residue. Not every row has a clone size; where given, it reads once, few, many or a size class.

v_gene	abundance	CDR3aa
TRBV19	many	CASRGGLAGYNEQFF
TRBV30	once	CAWSMPRADTQYF
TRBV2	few	CAIAEGGEQYF
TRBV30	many	CAWSVQGGTWAMAQYF
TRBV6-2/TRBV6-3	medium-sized	CASSATTGTENQPQHF
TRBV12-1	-	CASSFGVQPTEQYF
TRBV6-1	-	CASASGTLLDSYEQYF
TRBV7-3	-	CASSLTGRQEQFF
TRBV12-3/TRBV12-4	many	CASRPGTASGNTIYF
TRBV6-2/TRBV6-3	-	CAREGDTDEQYF
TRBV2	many	CASEPQGADGYTF
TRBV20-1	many	CSATEDSNQPQHF
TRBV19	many	CASSAARPKETQYF
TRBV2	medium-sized	CASRLGQGSYEQYF
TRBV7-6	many	CASSLARGGNSPLHF
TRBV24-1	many	CATSDVQGLDQETQYF
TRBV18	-	CASSPDRGGLTEAFF
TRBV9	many	CASSPTGPGGTQYF
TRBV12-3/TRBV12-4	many	CASSLAGGLADTQYF
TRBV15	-	CATSKVRDCSYEQYF
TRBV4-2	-	CASSVALAGERQETQYF
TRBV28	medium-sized	CASSLDTYGYTF
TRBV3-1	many	CASSRGNTEAFF
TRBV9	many	CASTPESWAGELFF
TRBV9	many	CASSVEGTALSYEQYF
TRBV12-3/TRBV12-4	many	CASRFAGTDTQYF
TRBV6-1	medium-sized	CASSEAGVHEQYF
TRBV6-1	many	CASSPPHRSSEAFF
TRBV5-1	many	CASSLGNTGELFF